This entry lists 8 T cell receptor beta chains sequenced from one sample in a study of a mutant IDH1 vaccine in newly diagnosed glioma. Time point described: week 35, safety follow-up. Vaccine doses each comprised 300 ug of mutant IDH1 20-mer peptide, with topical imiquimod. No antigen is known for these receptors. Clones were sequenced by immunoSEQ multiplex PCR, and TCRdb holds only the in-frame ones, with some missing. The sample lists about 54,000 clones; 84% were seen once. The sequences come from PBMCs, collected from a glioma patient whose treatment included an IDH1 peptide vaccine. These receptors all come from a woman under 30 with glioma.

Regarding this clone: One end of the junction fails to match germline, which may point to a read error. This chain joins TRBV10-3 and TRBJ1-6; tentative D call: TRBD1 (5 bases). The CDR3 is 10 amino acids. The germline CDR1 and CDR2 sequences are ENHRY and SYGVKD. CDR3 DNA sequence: TGCTGGGGGGAGAATTCACCCCTCCACTTT. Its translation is CWGENSPLHF.

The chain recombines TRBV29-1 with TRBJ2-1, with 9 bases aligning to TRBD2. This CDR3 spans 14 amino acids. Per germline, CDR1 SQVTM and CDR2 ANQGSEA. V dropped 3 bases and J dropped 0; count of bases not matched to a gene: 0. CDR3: CSVDSGSSYNEQFF. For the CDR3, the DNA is TGCAGCGTTGATAGCGGGAGCTCCTACAATGAGCAGTTCTTC.

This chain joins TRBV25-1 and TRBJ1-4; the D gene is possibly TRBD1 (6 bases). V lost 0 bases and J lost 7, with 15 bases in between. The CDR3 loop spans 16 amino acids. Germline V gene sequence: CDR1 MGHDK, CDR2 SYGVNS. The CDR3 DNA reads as TGTGCCAGCAGTGAATATGTTTGGGGACAACTTGAAAAACTGTTTTTT. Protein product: CASSEYVWGQLEKLFF.

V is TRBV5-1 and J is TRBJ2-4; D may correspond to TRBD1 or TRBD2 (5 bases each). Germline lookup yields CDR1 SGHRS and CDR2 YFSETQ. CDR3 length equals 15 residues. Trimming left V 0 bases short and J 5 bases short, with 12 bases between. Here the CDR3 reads CASSLGDLNQNIQYF. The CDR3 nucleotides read TGCGCCAGCAGCTTGGGGGACCTCAATCAAAACATTCAGTACTTC.

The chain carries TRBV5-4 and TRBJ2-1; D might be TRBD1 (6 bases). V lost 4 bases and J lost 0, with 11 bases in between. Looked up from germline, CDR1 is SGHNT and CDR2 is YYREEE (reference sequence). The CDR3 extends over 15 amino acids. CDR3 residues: CASSAGQSSYNEQFF. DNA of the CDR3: TGTGCCAGCAGCGCAGGACAGAGCTCCTACAATGAGCAGTTCTTC. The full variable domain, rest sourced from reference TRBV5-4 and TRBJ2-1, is ETGVTQSPTHLIKTRGQQVTLRCSSQSGHNTVSWYQQALGQGPQFIFQYYREEENGRGNFPPRFSGLQFPNYSSELNVNALELDDSALYLCASSAGQSSYNEQFFGPGTRLTVL.

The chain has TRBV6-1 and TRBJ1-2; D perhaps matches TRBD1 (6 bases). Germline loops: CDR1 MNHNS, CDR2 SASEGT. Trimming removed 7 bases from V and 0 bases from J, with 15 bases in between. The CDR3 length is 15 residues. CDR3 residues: CASTSRGQSNYGYTF. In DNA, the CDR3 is TGTGCCAGCACCTCTCGAGGACAGTCTAACTATGGCTACACCTTC.

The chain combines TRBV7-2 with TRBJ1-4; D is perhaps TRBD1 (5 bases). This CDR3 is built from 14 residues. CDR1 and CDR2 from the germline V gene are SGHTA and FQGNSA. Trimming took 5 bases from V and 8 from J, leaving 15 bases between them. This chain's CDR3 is CASSRGPIGEKLFF. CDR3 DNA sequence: TGTGCCAGCAGCCGGGGCCCGATCGGGGAAAAACTGTTTTTT.

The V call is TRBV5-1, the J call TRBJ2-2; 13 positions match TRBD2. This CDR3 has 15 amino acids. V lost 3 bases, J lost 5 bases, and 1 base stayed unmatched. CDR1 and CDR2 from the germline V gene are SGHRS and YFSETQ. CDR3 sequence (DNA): TGCGCCAGCAGCTGGACTAGCGGGAGTACCGGGGAGCTGTTTTTT. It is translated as CASSWTSGSTGELFF.